This T cell receptor (beta chain) comes out of a study of T cells after yellow fever vaccination. Points on this clonotype: The antigen remains undetermined.

The germline V gene encodes CDR1 SGHRS and CDR2 YFSETQ. V was clipped by 7 bases and J by 7 bases; unmatched bases: 14. The CDR3 covers 16 residues. TCRdb re-derived calls from the 5' RACE reads in MiXCR, one entry per CDR3 protein. The table shows about 580,000 distinct CDR3 sequences, with roughly 17% occurring only once. The study, taken as a whole, reports: Most primary-vaccination clones reappeared after the booster (approximately 95% CD4, about 87% CD8). CD4 and CD8 compartments shared a small share of clonotypes, likely from convergent recombination.

This sequence originates from a man aged 18-30 years who received the YFV17D yellow fever vaccine. The chain combines TRBV5-1 with TRBJ1-4, with 9 bases that match TRBD1. The sample consisted of PBMCs, taken about 5 days after the first yellow fever vaccination. This CDR3 is CASHSKAGTGTEKLFF. In DNA form, the CDR3 reads TGCGCCAGCCATTCAAAAGCTGGGACAGGGACTGAAAAACTGTTTTTT.